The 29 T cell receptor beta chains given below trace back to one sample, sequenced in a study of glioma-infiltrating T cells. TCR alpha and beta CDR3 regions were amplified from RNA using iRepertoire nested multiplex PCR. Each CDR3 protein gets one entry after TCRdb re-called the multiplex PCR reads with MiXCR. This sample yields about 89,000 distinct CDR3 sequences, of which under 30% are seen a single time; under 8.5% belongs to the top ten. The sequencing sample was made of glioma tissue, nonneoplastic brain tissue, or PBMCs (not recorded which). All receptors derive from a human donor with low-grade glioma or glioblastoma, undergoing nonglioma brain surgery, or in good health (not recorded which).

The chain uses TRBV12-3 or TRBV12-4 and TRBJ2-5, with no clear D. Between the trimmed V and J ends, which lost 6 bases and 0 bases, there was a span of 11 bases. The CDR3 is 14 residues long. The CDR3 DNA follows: TGTGCCAGCAGCTTCGACTTCAACCAAGAGACCCAGTACTTC. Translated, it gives CASSFDFNQETQYF.

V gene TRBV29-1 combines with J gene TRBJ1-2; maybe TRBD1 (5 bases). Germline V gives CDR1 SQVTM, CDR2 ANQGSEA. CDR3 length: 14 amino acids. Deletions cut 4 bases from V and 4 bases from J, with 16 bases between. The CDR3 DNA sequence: TGCAGCGTTGCGCGGGACGGGGCTAGCTATGGCTACACCTTC. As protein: CSVARDGASYGYTF.

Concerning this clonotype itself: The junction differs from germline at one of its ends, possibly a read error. The CDR3 sequence is CASIYSTEWTASLLHF. The CDR3 nucleotides read TGTGCCAGCATTTACTCGACGGAATGGACGGCATCACTCCTCCACTTT. The chain uses TRBV6-5 and TRBJ1-6; no definite D call. The CDR3 has 16 residues. CDR1 and CDR2 (germline): MNHEY, SVGAGI.

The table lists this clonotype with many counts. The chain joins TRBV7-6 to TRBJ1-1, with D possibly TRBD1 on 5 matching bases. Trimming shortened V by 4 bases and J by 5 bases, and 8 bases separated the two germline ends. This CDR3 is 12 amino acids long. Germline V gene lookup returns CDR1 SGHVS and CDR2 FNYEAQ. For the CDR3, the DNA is TGTGCCAGCAGCTCAGGGAGGACTGAAGCTTTCTTT. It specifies CASSSGRTEAFF.

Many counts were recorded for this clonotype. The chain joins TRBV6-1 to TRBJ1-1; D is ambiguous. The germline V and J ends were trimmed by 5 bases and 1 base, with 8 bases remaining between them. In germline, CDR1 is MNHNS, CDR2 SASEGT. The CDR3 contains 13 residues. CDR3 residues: CASSSDGNTEAFF. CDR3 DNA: TGTGCCAGCAGTTCGGACGGGAACACTGAAGCTTTCTTT.

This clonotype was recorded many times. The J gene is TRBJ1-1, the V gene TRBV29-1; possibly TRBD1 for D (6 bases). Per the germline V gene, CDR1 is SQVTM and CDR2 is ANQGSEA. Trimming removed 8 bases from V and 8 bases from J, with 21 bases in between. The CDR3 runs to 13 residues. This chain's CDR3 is CSSRTDTTGEAFF. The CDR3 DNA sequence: TGCAGCTCTAGGACAGACACCACAGGGGAAGCTTTCTTT.

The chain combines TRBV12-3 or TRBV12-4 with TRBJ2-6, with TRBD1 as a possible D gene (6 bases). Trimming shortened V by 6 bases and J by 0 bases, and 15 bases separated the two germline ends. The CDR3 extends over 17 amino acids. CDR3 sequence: CASSQLTGLSGANVLTF. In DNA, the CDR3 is TGTGCCAGCAGCCAGTTGACAGGCCTCTCTGGGGCCAACGTCCTGACTTTC.

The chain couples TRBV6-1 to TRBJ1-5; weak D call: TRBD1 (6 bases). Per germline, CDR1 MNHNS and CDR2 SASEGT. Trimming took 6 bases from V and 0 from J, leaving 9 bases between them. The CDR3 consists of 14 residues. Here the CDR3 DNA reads TGTGCCAGCAGGAGGGACACTAGCAATCAGCCCCAGCATTTT. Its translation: CASRRDTSNQPQHF.

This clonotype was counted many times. The DNA of the CDR3 is TGCAGCGTTACAGCCTCGAACACCGGGGAGCTGTTTTTT. Amino acid sequence: CSVTASNTGELFF. The gene calls are TRBV29-1 and TRBJ2-2; D gene ambiguous. V lost 5 bases and J 0 bases, leaving 7 bases between the germline ends. This CDR3 is built from 13 residues. Per germline, CDR1 SQVTM and CDR2 ANQGSEA.

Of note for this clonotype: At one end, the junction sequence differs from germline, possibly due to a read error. The CDR3 protein is CANSLGGRYEQYF. The CDR3 coding sequence is TGTGCCAACAGCTTGGGGGGAAGGTACGAGCAGTACTTC. The genes are TRBV7-2 and TRBJ2-7, with D perhaps matching TRBD2 (6 bases). Germline V gene data show CDR1 as SGHTA and CDR2 as FQGNSA. The CDR3 covers 13 residues.

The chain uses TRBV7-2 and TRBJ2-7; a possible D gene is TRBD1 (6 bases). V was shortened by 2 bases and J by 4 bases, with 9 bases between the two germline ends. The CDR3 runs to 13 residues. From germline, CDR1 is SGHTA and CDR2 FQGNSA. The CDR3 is CASSLYREYEQYF. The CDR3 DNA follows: TGTGCCAGCAGCTTATACAGGGAGTACGAGCAGTACTTC.

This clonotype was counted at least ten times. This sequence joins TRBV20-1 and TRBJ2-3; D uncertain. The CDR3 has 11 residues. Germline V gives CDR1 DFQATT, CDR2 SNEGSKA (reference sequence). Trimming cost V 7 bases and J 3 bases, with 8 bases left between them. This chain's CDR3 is CSGWWTDTQYF. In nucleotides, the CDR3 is TGCAGTGGTTGGTGGACAGATACGCAGTATTTT.

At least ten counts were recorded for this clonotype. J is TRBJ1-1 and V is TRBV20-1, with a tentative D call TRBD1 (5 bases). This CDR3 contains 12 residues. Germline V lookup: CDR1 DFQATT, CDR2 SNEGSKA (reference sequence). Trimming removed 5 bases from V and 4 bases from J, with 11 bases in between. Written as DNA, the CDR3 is TGCAGTGCTGGGTACAGGAGCACTGAAGCTTTCTTT. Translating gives CSAGYRSTEAFF.

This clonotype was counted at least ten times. This CDR3 reads CASSIGYNEQFF. Written as DNA, the CDR3 is TGTGCCAGCAGTATAGGCTACAATGAGCAGTTCTTC. The chain combines TRBV6-1 with TRBJ2-1; D is unresolved. This CDR3 has 12 amino acids. Trimming removed 5 bases at V and 3 bases at J, with 5 bases between. CDR1 is MNHNS and CDR2 is SASEGT in the germline V gene.

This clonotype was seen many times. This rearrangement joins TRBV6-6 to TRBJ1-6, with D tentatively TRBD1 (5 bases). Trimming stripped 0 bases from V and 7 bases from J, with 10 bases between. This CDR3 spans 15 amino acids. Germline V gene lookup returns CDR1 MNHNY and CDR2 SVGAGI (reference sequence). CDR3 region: CASSYSQGLNSPLHF. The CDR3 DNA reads TGTGCCAGCAGTTACTCGCAGGGTTTAAATTCACCCCTCCACTTT.

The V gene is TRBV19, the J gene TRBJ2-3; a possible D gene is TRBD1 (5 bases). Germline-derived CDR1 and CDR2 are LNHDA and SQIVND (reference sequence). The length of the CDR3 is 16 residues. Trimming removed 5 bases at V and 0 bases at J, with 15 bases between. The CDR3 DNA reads TGTGCCAGTAGTGCCCTAGGGGTAATGAGCACAGATACGCAGTATTTT. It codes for CASSALGVMSTDTQYF.

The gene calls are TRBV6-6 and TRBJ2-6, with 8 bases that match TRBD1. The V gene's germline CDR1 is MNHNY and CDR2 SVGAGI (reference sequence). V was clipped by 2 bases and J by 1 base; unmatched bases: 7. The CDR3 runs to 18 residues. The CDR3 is CASSYPDRVRSGANVLTF. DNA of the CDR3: TGTGCCAGCAGTTACCCGGACAGGGTACGGTCTGGGGCCAACGTCCTGACTTTC.

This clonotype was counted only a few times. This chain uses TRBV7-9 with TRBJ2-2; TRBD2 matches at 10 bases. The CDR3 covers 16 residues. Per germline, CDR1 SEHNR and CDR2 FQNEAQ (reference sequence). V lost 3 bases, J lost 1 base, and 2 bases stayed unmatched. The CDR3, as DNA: TGTGCCAGCAGCTTTCGGACTAGCGGGAACACCGGGGAGCTGTTTTTT. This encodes CASSFRTSGNTGELFF.

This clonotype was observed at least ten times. The CDR3 sequence is CASSMGQAMSYEQYF. CDR3 in DNA: TGTGCCAGCAGCATGGGACAGGCGATGTCCTACGAGCAGTACTTC. The chain couples TRBV5-4 to TRBJ2-7; TRBD1 matches 8 bases. Germline loops: CDR1 SGHNT, CDR2 YYREEE (reference sequence). J lost 1 base, V lost 4 bases, and 7 bases had no gene match. CDR3 length equals 15 residues.

The CDR3 nucleotides are TGTGCCACCCTATCGAAGGGGGGTGACAGGCTGGGCTACGAGCAGTACTTC. Translation gives CATLSKGGDRLGYEQYF. V and J are TRBV3-1 and TRBJ2-7; possibly TRBD1 or TRBD2 for D (6 bases each). This CDR3 is 17 amino acids long. Per the germline V gene, CDR1 is LGHDT and CDR2 is YNNKEL (reference sequence). Between the trimmed V and J ends, which lost 10 bases and 3 bases, there was a span of 28 bases.

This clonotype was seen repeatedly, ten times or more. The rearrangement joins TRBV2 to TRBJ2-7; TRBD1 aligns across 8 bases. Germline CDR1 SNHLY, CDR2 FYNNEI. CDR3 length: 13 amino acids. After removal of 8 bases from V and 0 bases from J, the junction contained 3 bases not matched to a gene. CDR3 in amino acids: CASADRGSYEQYF. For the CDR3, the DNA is TGTGCCAGCGCCGACAGGGGCTCCTACGAGCAGTACTTC.

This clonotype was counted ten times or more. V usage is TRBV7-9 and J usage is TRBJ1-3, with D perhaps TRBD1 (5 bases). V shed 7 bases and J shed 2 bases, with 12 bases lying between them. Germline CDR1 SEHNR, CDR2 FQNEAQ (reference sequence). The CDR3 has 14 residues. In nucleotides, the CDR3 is TGTGCCAGCATCCAGGGAGCCCCTGGAAACACCATATATTTT. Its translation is CASIQGAPGNTIYF. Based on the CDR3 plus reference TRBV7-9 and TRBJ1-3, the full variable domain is DTGVSQNPRHKITKRGQNVTFRCDPISEHNRLYWYRQTLGQGPEFLTYFQNEAQLEKSRLLSDRFSAERPKGSFSTLEIQRTEQGDSAMYLCASIQGAPGNTIYFGEGSWLTVV.

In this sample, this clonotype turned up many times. The CDR3, as DNA: TGTGCCAGCAGTGAAAGAGGGGACAGGGTGGTCAATGAGCAGTTCTTC. This translates into CASSERGDRVVNEQFF. This chain uses TRBV2 with TRBJ2-1; 9 bases align to TRBD1. Germline CDR1 SNHLY, CDR2 FYNNEI. CDR3 length: 16 amino acids. V trimming: 2 bases; J trimming: 6 bases; junction bases outside the gene matches: 8.

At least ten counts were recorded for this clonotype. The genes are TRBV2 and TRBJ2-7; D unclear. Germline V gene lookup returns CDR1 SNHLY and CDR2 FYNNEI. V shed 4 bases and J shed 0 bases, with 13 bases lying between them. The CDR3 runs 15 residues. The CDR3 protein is CASSGARVSSYEQYF. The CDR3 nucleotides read TGTGCCAGCAGTGGGGCACGGGTAAGCTCCTACGAGCAGTACTTC.

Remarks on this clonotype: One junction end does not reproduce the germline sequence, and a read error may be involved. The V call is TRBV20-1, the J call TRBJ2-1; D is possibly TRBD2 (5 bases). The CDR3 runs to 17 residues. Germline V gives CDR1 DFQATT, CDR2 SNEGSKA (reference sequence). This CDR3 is CSALGGNVINSYNGQFF. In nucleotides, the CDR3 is TGCAGTGCTCTTGGAGGAAACGTTATTAACTCCTACAATGGGCAGTTCTTC.

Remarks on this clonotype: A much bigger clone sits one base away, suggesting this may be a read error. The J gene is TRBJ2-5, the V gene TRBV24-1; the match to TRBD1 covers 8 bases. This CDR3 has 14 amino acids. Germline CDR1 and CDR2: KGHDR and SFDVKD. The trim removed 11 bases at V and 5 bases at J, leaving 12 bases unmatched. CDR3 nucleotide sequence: TGTGCCATTCCGGACAGGGACGGGCAGGAGACCCAGTACTTC. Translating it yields CAIPDRDGQETQYF.

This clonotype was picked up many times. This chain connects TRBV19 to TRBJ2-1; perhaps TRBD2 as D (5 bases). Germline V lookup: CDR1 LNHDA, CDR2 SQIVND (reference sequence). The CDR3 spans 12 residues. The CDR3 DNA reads TGTGGCGGGCTTAGCTCCTACAATGAGCAGTTCTTC. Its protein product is CGGLSSYNEQFF.

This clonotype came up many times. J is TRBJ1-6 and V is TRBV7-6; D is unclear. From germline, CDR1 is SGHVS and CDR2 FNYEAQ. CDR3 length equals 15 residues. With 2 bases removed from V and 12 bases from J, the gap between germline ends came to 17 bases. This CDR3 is CASSLLAGGREPLHF. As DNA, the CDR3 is TGTGCCAGCAGCTTATTGGCAGGCGGCCGGGAACCCCTCCACTTT.

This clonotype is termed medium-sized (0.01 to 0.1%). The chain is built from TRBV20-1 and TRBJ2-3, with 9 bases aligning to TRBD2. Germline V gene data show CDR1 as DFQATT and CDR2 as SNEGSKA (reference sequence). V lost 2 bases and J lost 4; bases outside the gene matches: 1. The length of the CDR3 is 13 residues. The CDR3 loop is CSARTSGPDTQYF. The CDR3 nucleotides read TGCAGTGCTAGAACTAGCGGGCCAGATACGCAGTATTTT.